This T cell receptor (beta chain) is from a study of long-term antiretroviral therapy in people with HIV. Study summary: The oldest specimens predate the 2015 immediate-ART recommendation by about a decade.

Comments on this clone: As yet, its antigen is unknown.

Whole-study results and caveats: Upon ART, diversity increased but remained lower than transplant donor controls. The repertoire was dominated at all time points by clones expanded before ART.

CDR3 length: 14 residues. V gave up 1 base and J gave up 3 bases, with 9 bases separating them. The germline V gene has CDR1 LNHNV and CDR2 YYDKDF (reference sequence). Sequencing relied on immunoSEQ assay v3.0, run at survey level. Sequencing used immunoSEQ multiplex PCR; TCRdb keeps in-frame clones, though not all of them. The sample shows 25,000 to 35,000 clones, 95% of them seen only once. Specimen: unsorted PBMCs, collected 5.3 years after starting antiretroviral therapy. The chain uses TRBV15 and TRBJ1-1; D is undetermined. The source is a young man with HIV. The CDR3 sequence: CATSRGQAYTEAFF. The DNA of the CDR3 is TGTGCCACCAGCAGAGGGCAGGCCTACACTGAAGCTTTCTTT.